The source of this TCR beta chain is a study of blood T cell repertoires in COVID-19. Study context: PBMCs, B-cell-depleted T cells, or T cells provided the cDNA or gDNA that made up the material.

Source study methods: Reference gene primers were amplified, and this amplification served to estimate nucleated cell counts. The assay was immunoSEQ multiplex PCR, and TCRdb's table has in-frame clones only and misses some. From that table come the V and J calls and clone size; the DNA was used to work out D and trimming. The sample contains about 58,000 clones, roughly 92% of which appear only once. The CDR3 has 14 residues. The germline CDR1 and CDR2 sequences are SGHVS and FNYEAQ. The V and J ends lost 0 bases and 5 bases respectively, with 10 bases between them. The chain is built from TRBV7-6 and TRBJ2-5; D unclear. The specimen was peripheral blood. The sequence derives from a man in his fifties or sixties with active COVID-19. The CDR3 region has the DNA TGTGCCAGCAGCTTAGCGTCGGTTTTTGAGACCCAGTACTTC. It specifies CASSLASVFETQYF.